The clone carrying this T cell receptor beta chain has ten or more counts. Its antigen remains unidentified. Unique molecular identifiers were used in preparing the TCRbeta library. TCRdb fed the PCR reads into MiXCR, producing one record per CDR3 protein. The data show approximately 650,000 distinct CDR3 sequences, with 13% seen just once and 0.75% to 0.85% held by the top ten. The data were obtained in a study of T-cell reconstitution after alpha-beta-depleted transplantation in children. Trimming pared 1 base from V and 5 bases from J, leaving 8 bases between. The CDR3 length is 13 residues. Study-level points and caveats: For some patients, TCRbeta diversity was high at day 60 because of recipient T cells and thymic progenitors that survived.

This receptor was identified in a girl aged 2 to 10 with congenital amegakaryocytic thrombocytopenia, due to receive a stem cell transplant. The sample here was PBMCs, taken before TCRalphabeta/CD19-depleted stem cell transplant. The chain links TRBV12-3 or TRBV12-4 to TRBJ1-2; tentative D call: TRBD1 (5 bases). In DNA, the CDR3 is TGTGCCAGCAGTTTAGGGACAAGTTATGGCTACACCTTC. Translation: CASSLGTSYGYTF.